The 27 T cell receptor beta chains given below trace back to one sample, sequenced in a study of a mutant IDH1 vaccine in newly diagnosed glioma. Here immunoSEQ multiplex PCR was the method, and the copy in TCRdb shows in-frame clones only, minus some. The repertoire consists of 55,000 to 70,000 clones, with 79% occurring once and the leading ten covering more than 8%. Described time point: baseline, week 1 (first vaccination visit). Sample treatment: pre-vaccination baseline after standard-of-care therapy. The source was PBMCs, collected from a glioma patient treated with radiotherapy, temozolomide or both. The origin of the receptors is a man aged 45-60 years with glioma.

The CDR3 region is CASSRDSLDQPQHF. The CDR3 region has the DNA TGTGCCAGCTCACGGGACTCCTTGGATCAGCCCCAGCATTTT. The rearrangement joins TRBV18 to TRBJ1-5, with D perhaps TRBD1 (5 bases). The CDR3 contains 14 residues. Germline V gives CDR1 KGHSH, CDR2 LQKENI. Trimming took 4 bases from V and 5 from J, leaving 12 bases between them. The variable domain in full, completed from reference TRBV18 and TRBJ1-5, reads NAGVMQNPRHLVRRRGQEARLRCSPMKGHSHVYWYRQLPEEGLKFMVYLQKENIIDESGMPKERFSAEFPKEGPSILRIQQVVRGDSAAYFCASSRDSLDQPQHFGDGTRLSIL.

In its sample, this clone was seen a few times. The chain links TRBV7-2 to TRBJ1-2; no clear D gene. The CDR3 runs to 12 residues. From germline, CDR1 is SGHTA and CDR2 FQGNSA. Trimming removed 4 bases at V and 8 bases at J, with 11 bases between. In DNA form, the CDR3 reads TGTGCCAGCAGCTCCCAAAGGTGGGGCTACACCTTC. Protein sequence: CASSSQRWGYTF. Looking up the rest from reference TRBV7-2 and TRBJ1-2 gives the full variable domain: GAGVSQSPSNKVTEKGKDVELRCDPISGHTALYWYRQSLGQGLEFLIYFQGNSAPDKSGLPSDRFSAERTGGSVSTLTIQRTQQEDSAVYLCASSSQRWGYTFGSGTRLTVV.

The V call is TRBV29-1, the J call TRBJ2-1; D may be TRBD1 or TRBD2 (5 bases each). The CDR3 has 13 residues. Germline V gene lookup returns CDR1 SQVTM and CDR2 ANQGSEA. The V and J ends lost 3 bases and 1 base respectively, with 7 bases between them. The CDR3 DNA sequence: TGCAGCGTTGACGAGGGGTCCTACAATGAGCAGTTCTTC. Translation: CSVDEGSYNEQFF.

The CDR3 is CASSERYRDTGRTDTQYF. CDR3 sequence (DNA): TGTGCCAGCAGCGAGAGGTACCGGGACACGGGACGCACAGATACGCAGTATTTT. The chain employs TRBV13 and TRBJ2-3; D is possibly TRBD1 (6 bases). From germline, CDR1 is PRHDT and CDR2 FYEKMQ (reference sequence). Between the trimmed V and J ends, which lost 5 bases and 1 base, there was a span of 22 bases. This CDR3 spans 18 amino acids.

The chain couples TRBV2 to TRBJ2-3; TRBD2 matches 8 bases. The J segment lost 4 bases and the V segment lost 6 bases, leaving 9 bases of the junction unmatched. CDR1 and CDR2 from the germline V gene are SNHLY and FYNNEI. This CDR3 has 15 amino acids. CDR3 loop: CASRITGGPADTQYF. CDR3 DNA sequence: TGTGCCAGCAGAATTACGGGGGGGCCAGCAGATACGCAGTATTTT.

This rearrangement joins TRBV5-1 to TRBJ1-4; D is ambiguous. The length of the CDR3 is 14 residues. V was pared by 0 bases and J by 8 bases, with 11 bases between. Germline V CDR1 and CDR2: SGHRS, YFSETQ. The CDR3 here is CASSLDSPREKLFF. Here the CDR3 DNA reads TGCGCCAGCAGCTTGGACAGCCCCAGGGAAAAACTGTTTTTT.

The rearrangement links TRBV30 to TRBJ2-1; the D gene could be TRBD1 or TRBD2 (5 bases each). CDR3 length: 15 residues. Trimming took 1 base from V and 2 from J, leaving 12 bases between them. Germline CDR1 and CDR2: GTSNPN and SVGIG (reference sequence). This chain's CDR3 is CAWSGKQEAYNEQFF. In DNA form, the CDR3 reads TGTGCCTGGAGTGGTAAACAGGAGGCCTACAATGAGCAGTTCTTC.

The chain recombines TRBV29-1 with TRBJ1-1; unclear D gene. Germline CDR1 SQVTM, CDR2 ANQGSEA. Trimming removed 7 bases from V and 4 bases from J, with 10 bases in between. This CDR3 region has 11 residues. CDR3: CSAGESTEAFF. The CDR3 DNA reads TGCAGCGCCGGGGAGAGCACTGAAGCTTTCTTT.

In its sample, this clone was seen once. V and J are TRBV19 and TRBJ2-5; D might be TRBD2 (5 bases). Germline CDR1 and CDR2: LNHDA and SQIVND (reference sequence). V lost 5 bases, J lost 5 bases, and 18 bases lay in between. The CDR3 consists of 15 residues. The CDR3 is CASSQLAGRGETQYF. The CDR3 nucleotides read TGTGCCAGTAGTCAGCTAGCTGGGAGAGGCGAGACCCAGTACTTC.

The chain has TRBV6-6 and TRBJ1-4; D is possibly TRBD1 (6 bases). Germline-derived CDR1 and CDR2 are MNHNY and SVGAGI (reference sequence). Trimming shortened V by 11 bases and J by 5 bases, and 15 bases separated the two germline ends. The CDR3 covers 13 residues. The CDR3: CAGRGYDNEKLFF. CDR3 nucleotide sequence: TGTGCCGGAAGGGGGTATGACAATGAAAAACTGTTTTTT.

The V and J genes are TRBV28 and TRBJ1-1; D call uncertain. V lost 7 bases to trimming and J lost 0 bases, with 24 bases between them. The germline gives CDR1 MDHEN, CDR2 SYDVKM. The CDR3 is made up of 18 amino acids. The CDR3 here is CASKFPRTVGEMNTEAFF. The CDR3 region has the DNA TGTGCCAGCAAATTTCCTCGAACAGTTGGGGAAATGAACACTGAAGCTTTCTTT.

The CDR3 protein is CASSMDREADTEAFF. DNA of the CDR3: TGTGCCAGTAGTATGGACAGGGAAGCGGACACTGAAGCTTTCTTT. The chain combines TRBV19 with TRBJ1-1; 8 bases are shared with TRBD1. J lost 3 bases, V lost 3 bases, and 6 bases had no gene match. The CDR3 is made up of 15 amino acids. Germline V gives CDR1 LNHDA, CDR2 SQIVND (reference sequence).

The chain carries TRBV6-5 and TRBJ1-3; TRBD1 might be the D (5 bases). This CDR3 is built from 15 residues. The V end lost 0 bases, the J end lost 4 bases, and 10 bases lay between the germline ends. The germline gives CDR1 MNHEY, CDR2 SVGAGI. As DNA, the CDR3 is TGTGCCAGCAGTTACTCCCAGGGATCCGGAAACACCATATATTTT. This gives the protein CASSYSQGSGNTIYF.

V is TRBV7-9 and J is TRBJ2-5, with a weak D call TRBD1 (5 bases). The germline gives CDR1 SEHNR, CDR2 FQNEAQ (reference sequence). The CDR3 totals 15 residues. Trimming pared 4 bases from V and 4 bases from J, leaving 16 bases between. CDR3 protein: CASSSLTFQGETQYF. CDR3 in DNA: TGTGCCAGCAGCTCACTGACATTTCAGGGAGAGACCCAGTACTTC.

The chain employs TRBV7-9 and TRBJ1-1, with TRBD1 as a possible D gene (6 bases). Per germline, CDR1 SEHNR and CDR2 FQNEAQ (reference sequence). This CDR3 region has 13 residues. The ends were cut back, 6 bases at V and 0 bases at J, with 8 bases in the middle. The CDR3 nucleotides read TGTGCCAGCAGATCAGGGGTGAACACTGAAGCTTTCTTT. Amino acid sequence: CASRSGVNTEAFF. Full variable domain (missing parts from reference TRBV7-9 and TRBJ1-1): DTGVSQNPRHKITKRGQNVTFRCDPISEHNRLYWYRQTLGQGPEFLTYFQNEAQLEKSRLLSDRFSAERPKGSFSTLEIQRTEQGDSAMYLCASRSGVNTEAFFGQGTRLTVV.

The rearrangement joins TRBV7-8 to TRBJ1-5; D is unclear. Trimming took 4 bases from V and 1 from J, leaving 8 bases between them. From germline, CDR1 is SGHVS and CDR2 FQNEAQ. The CDR3 is 14 residues long. CDR3 in DNA: TGTGCCAGCAGCTCGGGCCTAAGCAATCAGCCCCAGCATTTT. Residues: CASSSGLSNQPQHF.

The sample holds a few counts of this clone. This rearrangement joins TRBV14 to TRBJ2-2, with TRBD1 matching 8 bases. This CDR3 spans 14 amino acids. Germline CDR1 SGHDN, CDR2 FVKESK. V gave up 3 bases and J gave up 7 bases; unmatched junction bases: 4. The DNA of the CDR3 is TGTGCCAGCAGCCAGTTGACAGGGGTCGGGGAGCTGTTTTTT. The encoded protein is CASSQLTGVGELFF.

J is TRBJ2-7 and V is TRBV2, with D hard to call. V lost 6 bases, J lost 2 bases, and 2 bases lay in between. Germline V gives CDR1 SNHLY, CDR2 FYNNEI. This CDR3 is 10 amino acids long. CDR3 coding DNA: TGTGCCAGCAGGGCCTACGAGCAGTACTTC. Amino acids: CASRAYEQYF.

This chain joins TRBV10-2 and TRBJ2-7, with TRBD1 matching over 7 bases. The CDR3 is made up of 14 amino acids. Trimming cost V 3 bases and J 4 bases; bases outside gene matches: 6. Germline V gives CDR1 WSHSY, CDR2 SAAADI. CDR3 loop: CASSEGTVLYEQYF. The CDR3, as DNA: TGCGCCAGCAGTGAAGGGACAGTGTTATACGAGCAGTACTTC.

V is TRBV5-1 and J is TRBJ2-7; D is possibly TRBD2 (5 bases). CDR3 size: 14 residues. Germline CDR1 and CDR2: SGHRS and YFSETQ. The V gene lost 0 bases and the J gene lost 2 bases, with 9 bases spanning the gap. The CDR3 DNA reads TGCGCCAGCAGCTTGGCCAGCGGTACCTACGAGCAGTACTTC. Translating gives CASSLASGTYEQYF.

The chain combines TRBV19 with TRBJ2-7; the D is unclear. The V end lost 0 bases, the J end lost 3 bases, and 6 bases lay between the germline ends. The CDR3 spans 13 residues. The germline V gene encodes CDR1 LNHDA and CDR2 SQIVND (reference sequence). CDR3 sequence (DNA): TGTGCCAGTAGTATAGATGGAGTCTACGAGCAGTACTTC. Residues: CASSIDGVYEQYF.

The chain carries TRBV9 and TRBJ1-4; unclear D gene. Trimming shortened V by 4 bases and J by 5 bases, and 12 bases separated the two germline ends. Germline lookup yields CDR1 SGDLS and CDR2 YYNGEE. This CDR3 is 14 amino acids long. CDR3 sequence: CASSLDPLNEKLFF. CDR3 nucleotide sequence: TGTGCCAGCAGCCTGGACCCCCTCAATGAAAAACTGTTTTTT.

The rearrangement links TRBV13 to TRBJ2-1; D unresolved. CDR1 PRHDT and CDR2 FYEKMQ come from the germline V gene (reference sequence). The CDR3 length is 11 residues. Trimming took 5 bases from V and 7 from J, leaving 6 bases between them. The CDR3 here is CASSQGNEQFF. CDR3 DNA: TGTGCCAGCAGCCAAGGGAATGAGCAGTTCTTC.

This chain connects TRBV10-3 to TRBJ2-5; no clear D gene. V lost 0 bases and J lost 6, with 14 bases in between. CDR1 and CDR2 (germline): ENHRY, SYGVKD. CDR3 size: 15 residues. The CDR3: CAISESAAARQTQYF. CDR3 nucleotides: TGTGCCATCAGTGAGTCGGCGGCCGCTCGGCAGACCCAGTACTTC.

This clone turned up a few times. The chain couples TRBV7-9 to TRBJ1-2; D uncertain. The germline V gene has CDR1 SEHNR and CDR2 FQNEAQ (reference sequence). V shed 0 bases and J shed 4 bases, with 12 bases lying between them. CDR3 size: 15 residues. CDR3 in DNA: TGTGCCAGCAGCTTAGCTGGGCATCGGGGCTATGGCTACACCTTC. Translated, it gives CASSLAGHRGYGYTF.

The chain joins TRBV5-4 to TRBJ2-5, with 8 nucleotides matching TRBD1. This CDR3 contains 13 residues. CDR1 is SGHNT and CDR2 is YYREEE in the germline V gene (reference sequence). The junction had 3 bases not matched to a gene; V was cut back by 7 bases and J by 1 base. This CDR3 is CASQGQGQETQYF. The DNA for the CDR3 is TGTGCCAGCCAAGGACAGGGCCAAGAGACCCAGTACTTC.

This clone was seen more than once but under ten times. This sequence joins TRBV29-1 and TRBJ2-6; TRBD1 matches 8 bases. V lost 5 bases to trimming and J lost 7 bases; unmatched junction nucleotides: 7. From germline, CDR1 is SQVTM and CDR2 ANQGSEA. This CDR3 comprises 14 residues. The CDR3 loop reads CSVRDRGPANVLTF. For the CDR3, the DNA is TGCAGCGTTCGCGACAGGGGCCCCGCCAACGTCCTGACTTTC. The full variable domain, with the rest looked up from reference TRBV29-1 and TRBJ2-6, is SAVISQKPSRDICQRGTSLTIQCQVDSQVTMMFWYRQQPGQSLTLIATANQGSEATYESGFVIDKFPISRPNLTFSTLTVSNMSPEDSSIYLCSVRDRGPANVLTFGAGSRLTVL.